This TCR beta chain was profiled in a study of T cell responses to AZD1222 COVID-19 vaccine. Study background: Researchers grouped second doses given at about 4 or about 12 weeks into one pool.

The CDR3 runs to 15 residues. V shed 4 bases and J shed 4 bases, with 18 bases lying between them. From germline, CDR1 is SGDLS and CDR2 YYNGEE. This clone was seen only once. Its target is unknown. Study results and limitations: Donor demographics were predominantly white British with a female majority; clonal diversity may be underestimated. Spike-specific TCR breadth rose after two AZD1222 doses, and depth rose as well.

Method: immunoSEQ multiplex PCR; TCRdb's copy keeps in-frame clones and lacks some. The table includes roughly 120,000 clones, around 88% detected once. The source material was peripheral blood, sampled on day 0 of AZD1222 vaccination. This chain uses TRBV9 with TRBJ2-7; no clear D. The sequence was obtained from an adult in good health. The CDR3 loop is CASSPHEDTSYEQYF. CDR3 DNA sequence: TGTGCCAGCAGCCCCCATGAGGATACGTCGTACGAGCAGTACTTC.